This TCR beta chain was sequenced in a study of shared clonotypes between healthy human individuals. CD45RO-negative cells were positively selected for CCR7, leaving out terminally differentiated effector memory CD45RA+ cells. This CDR3 has 13 amino acids. V lost 4 bases to trimming and J lost 4 bases, with 10 bases between them. The germline V gene has CDR1 SGDLS and CDR2 YYNGEE. Repertoires were generated with immunoSEQ multiplex PCR, while TCRdb's copy carries only in-frame clones and drops some. Of about 2,200,000 clones in the sample, about 92% are singletons; the top ten hold 1.7%. The receptor was derived from a man younger than 30 in good health. Some clones in this sample may be carry-over from other donors' samples. The chain joins TRBV9 to TRBJ2-3; maybe TRBD2 (6 bases). Sequenced material: naive CD8+ T cells from PBMCs. The CDR3 DNA reads TGTGCCAGCAGCTTACTAGCCGCAGATACGCAGTATTTT. Protein sequence: CASSLLAADTQYF.